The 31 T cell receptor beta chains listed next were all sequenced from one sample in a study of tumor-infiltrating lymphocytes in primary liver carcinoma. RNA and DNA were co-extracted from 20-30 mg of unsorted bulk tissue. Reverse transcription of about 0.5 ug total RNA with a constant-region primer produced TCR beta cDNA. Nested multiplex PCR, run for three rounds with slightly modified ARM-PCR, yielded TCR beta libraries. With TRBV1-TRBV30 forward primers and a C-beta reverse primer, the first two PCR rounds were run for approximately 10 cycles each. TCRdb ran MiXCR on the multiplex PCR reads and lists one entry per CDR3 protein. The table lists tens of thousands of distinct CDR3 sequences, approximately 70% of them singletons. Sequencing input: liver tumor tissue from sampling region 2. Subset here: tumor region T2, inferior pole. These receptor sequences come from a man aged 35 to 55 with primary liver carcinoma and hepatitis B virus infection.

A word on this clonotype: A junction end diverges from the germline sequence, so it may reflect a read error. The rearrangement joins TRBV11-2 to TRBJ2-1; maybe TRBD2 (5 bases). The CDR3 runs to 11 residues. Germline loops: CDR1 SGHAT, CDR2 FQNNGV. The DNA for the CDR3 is TGTGCCAGCGGCTTAGAGCGGAGCCCGTTCTTC. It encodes CASGLERSPFF.

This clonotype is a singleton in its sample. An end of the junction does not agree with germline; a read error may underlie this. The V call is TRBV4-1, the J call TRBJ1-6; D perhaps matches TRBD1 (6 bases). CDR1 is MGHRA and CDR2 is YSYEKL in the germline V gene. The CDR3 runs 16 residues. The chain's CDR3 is CASSHHLLGADSPLHF. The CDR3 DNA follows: TGCGCCAGTAGCCACCACCTTCTGGGGGCGGATTCACCACTCCACTTT.

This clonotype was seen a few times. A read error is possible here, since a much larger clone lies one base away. For the CDR3, the DNA is TGTGCCAGCAGCTTAGCGTGGGAGGTTTACACCGGGGAGCTGTTTTTT. The encoded protein is CASSLAWEVYTGELFF. The rearrangement joins TRBV13 to TRBJ2-2, with D maybe TRBD2 (6 bases). From germline, CDR1 is PRHDT and CDR2 FYEKMQ (reference sequence). With 1 base removed from V and 3 bases from J, the gap between germline ends came to 12 bases. The CDR3 is made up of 16 amino acids.

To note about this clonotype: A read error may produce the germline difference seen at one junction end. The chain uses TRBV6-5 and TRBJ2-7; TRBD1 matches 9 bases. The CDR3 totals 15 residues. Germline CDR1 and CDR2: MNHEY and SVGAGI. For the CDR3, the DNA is TGTGCCGGCAAACGGGACAGGGACATATCCTACGAGCAGTATTTC. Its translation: CAGKRDRDISYEQYF.

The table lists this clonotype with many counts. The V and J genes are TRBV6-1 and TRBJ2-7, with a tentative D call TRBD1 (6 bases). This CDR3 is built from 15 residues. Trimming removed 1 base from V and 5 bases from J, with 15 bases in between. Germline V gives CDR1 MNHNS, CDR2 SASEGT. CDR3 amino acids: CASSEVRETGNEQYF. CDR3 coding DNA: TGTGCCAGCAGTGAAGTTAGGGAGACAGGCAACGAGCAGTACTTC.

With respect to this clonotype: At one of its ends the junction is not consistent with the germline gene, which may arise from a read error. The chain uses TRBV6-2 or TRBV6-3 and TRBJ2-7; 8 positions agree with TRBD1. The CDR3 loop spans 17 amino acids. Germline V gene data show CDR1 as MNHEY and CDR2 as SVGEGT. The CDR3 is CVSSYGVGTGFTYGQYF. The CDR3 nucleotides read TGTGTCAGCAGTTACGGAGTCGGGACAGGATTTACCTACGGGCAGTACTTC.

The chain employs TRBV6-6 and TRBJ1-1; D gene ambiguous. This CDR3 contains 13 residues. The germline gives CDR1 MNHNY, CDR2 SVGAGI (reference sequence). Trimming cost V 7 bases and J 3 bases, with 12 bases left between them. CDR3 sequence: CASIPSSDTEAFF. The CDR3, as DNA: TGTGCCAGCATCCCCTCCTCGGACACTGAAGCTTTCTTT.

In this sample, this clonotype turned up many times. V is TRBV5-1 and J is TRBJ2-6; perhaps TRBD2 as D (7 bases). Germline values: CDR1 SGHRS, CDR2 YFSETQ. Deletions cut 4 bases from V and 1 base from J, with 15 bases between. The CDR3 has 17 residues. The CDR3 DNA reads TGCGCCAGCAGCGGGGGGGCCTCCAGTTCTGGGGCCAACGTCCTGACTTTC. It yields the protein CASSGGASSSGANVLTF.

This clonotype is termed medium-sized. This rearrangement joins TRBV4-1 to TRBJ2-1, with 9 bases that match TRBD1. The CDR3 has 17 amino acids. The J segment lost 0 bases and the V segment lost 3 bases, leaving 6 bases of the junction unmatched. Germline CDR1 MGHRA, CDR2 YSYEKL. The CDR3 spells CASSQGTGRSSYNEQFF. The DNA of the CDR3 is TGCGCCAGCAGCCAGGGGACAGGGAGGAGCTCCTACAATGAGCAGTTCTTC.

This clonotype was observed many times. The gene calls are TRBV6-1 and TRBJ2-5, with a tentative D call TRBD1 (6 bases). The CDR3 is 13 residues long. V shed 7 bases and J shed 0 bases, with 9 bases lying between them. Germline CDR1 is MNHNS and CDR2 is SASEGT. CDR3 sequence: CASTTGHQETQYF. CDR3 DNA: TGTGCCAGCACGACAGGTCACCAAGAGACCCAGTACTTC.

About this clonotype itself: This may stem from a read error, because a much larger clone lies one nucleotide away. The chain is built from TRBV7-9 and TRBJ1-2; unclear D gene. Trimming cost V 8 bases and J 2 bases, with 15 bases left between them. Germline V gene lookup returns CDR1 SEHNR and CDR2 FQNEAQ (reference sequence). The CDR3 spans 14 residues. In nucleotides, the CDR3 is TGTGCCAGCGGATTGGGTGCAGGCAACTATGGCTACACCTTC. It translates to CASGLGAGNYGYTF.

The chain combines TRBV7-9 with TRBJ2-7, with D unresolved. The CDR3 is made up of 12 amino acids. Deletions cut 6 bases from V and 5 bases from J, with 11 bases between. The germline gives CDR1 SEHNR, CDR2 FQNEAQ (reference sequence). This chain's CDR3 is CASSYLGDEQYF. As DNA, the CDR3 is TGTGCCAGCAGTTATCTTGGGGACGAGCAGTACTTC.

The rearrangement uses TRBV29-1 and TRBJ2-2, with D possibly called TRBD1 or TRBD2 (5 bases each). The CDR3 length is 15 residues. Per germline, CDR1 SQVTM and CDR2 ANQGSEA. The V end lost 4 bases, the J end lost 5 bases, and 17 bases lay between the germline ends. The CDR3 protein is CSVGLGWGMTGELFF. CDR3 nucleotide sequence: TGCAGCGTTGGTTTAGGGTGGGGGATGACCGGGGAGCTGTTTTTT.

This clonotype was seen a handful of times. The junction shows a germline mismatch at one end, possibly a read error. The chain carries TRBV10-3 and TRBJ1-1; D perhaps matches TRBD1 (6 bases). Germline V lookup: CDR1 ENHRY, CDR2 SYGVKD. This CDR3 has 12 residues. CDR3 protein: CASRDWDTEALF. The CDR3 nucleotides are TGTGCCAGCCGGGACTGGGACACTGAAGCTCTCTTT.

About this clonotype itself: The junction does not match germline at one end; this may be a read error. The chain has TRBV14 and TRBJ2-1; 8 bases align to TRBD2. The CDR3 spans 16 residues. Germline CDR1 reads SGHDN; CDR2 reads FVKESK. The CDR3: CASSAVAGWVNNEQSF. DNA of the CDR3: TGTGCCAGCAGTGCTGTAGCGGGATGGGTAAACAATGAGCAGTCCTTC.

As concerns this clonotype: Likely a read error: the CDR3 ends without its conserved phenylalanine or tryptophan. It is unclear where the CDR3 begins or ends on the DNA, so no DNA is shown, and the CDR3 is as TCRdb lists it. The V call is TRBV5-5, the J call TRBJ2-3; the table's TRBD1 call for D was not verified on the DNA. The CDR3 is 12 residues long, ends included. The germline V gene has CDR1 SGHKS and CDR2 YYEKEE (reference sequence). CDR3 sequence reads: CASSPRGDTRYI.

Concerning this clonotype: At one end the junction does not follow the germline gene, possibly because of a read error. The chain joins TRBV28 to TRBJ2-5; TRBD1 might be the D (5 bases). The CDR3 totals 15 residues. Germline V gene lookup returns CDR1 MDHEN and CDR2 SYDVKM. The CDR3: CASSLPTGRYETHYF. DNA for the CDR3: TGTGCCAGCAGTTTGCCTACAGGCCGGTATGAGACCCATTACTTC.

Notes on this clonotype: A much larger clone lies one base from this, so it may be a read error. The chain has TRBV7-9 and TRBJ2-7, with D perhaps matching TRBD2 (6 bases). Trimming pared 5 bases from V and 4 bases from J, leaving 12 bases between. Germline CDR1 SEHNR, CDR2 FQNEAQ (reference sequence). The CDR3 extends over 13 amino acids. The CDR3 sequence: CASSLQAGYEQYF. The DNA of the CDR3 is TGTGCCAGCAGCCTCCAGGCGGGATACGAGCAGTACTTC.

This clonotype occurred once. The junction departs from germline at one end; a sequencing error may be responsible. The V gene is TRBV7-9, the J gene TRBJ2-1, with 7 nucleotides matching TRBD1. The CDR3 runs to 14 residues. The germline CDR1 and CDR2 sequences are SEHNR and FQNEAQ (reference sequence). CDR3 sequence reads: CASIARQGHNEQFF. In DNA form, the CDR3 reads TGTGCCAGCATCGCGAGACAGGGCCACAATGAGCAATTCTTC.

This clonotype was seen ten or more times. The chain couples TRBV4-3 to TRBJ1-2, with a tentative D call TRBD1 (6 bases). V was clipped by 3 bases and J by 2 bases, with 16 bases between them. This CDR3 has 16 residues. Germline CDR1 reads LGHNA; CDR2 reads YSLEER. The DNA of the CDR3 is TGCGCCAGCAGCCAGGCAGGGGCAGGGAGGAACTATGGCTACACCTTC. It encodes CASSQAGAGRNYGYTF.

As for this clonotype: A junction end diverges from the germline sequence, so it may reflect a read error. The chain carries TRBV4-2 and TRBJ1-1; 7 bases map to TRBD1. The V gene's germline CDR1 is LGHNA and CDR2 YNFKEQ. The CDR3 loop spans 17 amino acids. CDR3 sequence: CASNQEYGQAFRTEAFF. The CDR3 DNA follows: TGTGCCAGCAACCAAGAGTACGGACAGGCTTTTCGGACTGAAGCTTTCTTT.

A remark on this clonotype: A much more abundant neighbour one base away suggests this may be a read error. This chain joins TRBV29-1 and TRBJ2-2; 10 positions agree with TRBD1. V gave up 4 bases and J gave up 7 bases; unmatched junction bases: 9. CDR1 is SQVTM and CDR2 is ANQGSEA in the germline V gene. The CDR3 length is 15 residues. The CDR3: CSVVGQGDHNGELFF. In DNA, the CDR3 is TGCAGCGTTGTAGGACAGGGGGATCACAACGGGGAGCTGTTTTTT.

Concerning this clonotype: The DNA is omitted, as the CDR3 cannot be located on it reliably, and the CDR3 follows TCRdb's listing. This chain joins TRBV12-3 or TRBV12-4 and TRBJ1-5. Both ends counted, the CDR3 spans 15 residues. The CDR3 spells CASSFGQGSNQPHHF.

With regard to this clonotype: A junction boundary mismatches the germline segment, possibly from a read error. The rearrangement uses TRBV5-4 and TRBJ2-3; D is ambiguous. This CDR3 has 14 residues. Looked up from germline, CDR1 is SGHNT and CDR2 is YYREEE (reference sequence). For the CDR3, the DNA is TGTGCCAGCAGTTTGATCACTGGCACAGTTACGCAGTATTTT. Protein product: CASSLITGTVTQYF.

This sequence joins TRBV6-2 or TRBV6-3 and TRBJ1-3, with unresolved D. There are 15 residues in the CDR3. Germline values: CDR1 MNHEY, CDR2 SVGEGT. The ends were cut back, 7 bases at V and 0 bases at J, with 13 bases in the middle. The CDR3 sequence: CASNPFATSGNTIYF. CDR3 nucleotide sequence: TGTGCCAGCAACCCCTTTGCCACCTCTGGAAACACCATATATTTT.

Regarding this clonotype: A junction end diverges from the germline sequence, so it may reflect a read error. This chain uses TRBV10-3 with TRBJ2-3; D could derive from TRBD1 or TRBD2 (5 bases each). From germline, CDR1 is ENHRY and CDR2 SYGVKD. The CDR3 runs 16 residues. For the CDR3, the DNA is TGTGCCATCAGGCATACTAGAGGGGCTAGCACAGATACACAGTATTTT. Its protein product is CAIRHTRGASTDTQYF.

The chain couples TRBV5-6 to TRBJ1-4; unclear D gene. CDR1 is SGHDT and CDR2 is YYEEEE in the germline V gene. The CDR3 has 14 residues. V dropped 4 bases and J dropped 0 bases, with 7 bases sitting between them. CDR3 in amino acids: CASSGRATNEKLFF. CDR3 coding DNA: TGTGCCAGCAGCGGGAGAGCAACTAATGAAAAACTGTTTTTT.

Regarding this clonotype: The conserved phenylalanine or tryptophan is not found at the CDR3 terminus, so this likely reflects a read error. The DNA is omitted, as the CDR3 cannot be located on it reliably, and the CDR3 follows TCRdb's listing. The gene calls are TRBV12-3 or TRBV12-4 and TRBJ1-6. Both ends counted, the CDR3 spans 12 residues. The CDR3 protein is CASSLMNTPLHL.

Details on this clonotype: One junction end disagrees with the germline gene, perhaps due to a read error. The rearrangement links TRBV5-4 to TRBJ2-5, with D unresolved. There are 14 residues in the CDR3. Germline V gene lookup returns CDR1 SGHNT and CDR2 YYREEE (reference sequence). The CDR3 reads CVSSSDKGQETQYF. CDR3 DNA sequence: TGTGTCAGCAGCTCAGACAAGGGTCAAGAGACCCAGTACTTC.

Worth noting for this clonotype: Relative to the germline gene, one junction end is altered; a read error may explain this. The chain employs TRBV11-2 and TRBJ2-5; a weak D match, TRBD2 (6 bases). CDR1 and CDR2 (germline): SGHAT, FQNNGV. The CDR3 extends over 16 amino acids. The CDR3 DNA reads TGTGCCAGCAGCCAAACCTCTGGCGGGGAGAAAGAGACCCATTACTTC. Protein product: CASSQTSGGEKETHYF.

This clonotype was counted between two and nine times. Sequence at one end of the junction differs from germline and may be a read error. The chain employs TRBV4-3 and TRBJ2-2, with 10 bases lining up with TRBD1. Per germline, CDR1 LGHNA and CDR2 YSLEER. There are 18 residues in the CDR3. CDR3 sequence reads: CTSSQYHWTGGYTGELFF. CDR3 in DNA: TGCACCAGCAGCCAATATCATTGGACAGGGGGGTACACCGGGGAGCTGTTTTTT.